Each of the 12 T cell receptor beta chains below was sequenced from the same sample in a study of cytomegalovirus exposure and HLA in healthy donors. The PCR contained 60 Vbeta and 13 Jbeta primers. Method: immunoSEQ multiplex PCR; TCRdb's copy keeps in-frame clones and lacks some. The repertoire holds approximately 160,000 clones, with 68% as singletons. Sequenced sample: PBMCs. The receptors stem from a woman aged 18-29 years in good health and CMV-seropositive.

The chain is built from TRBV19 and TRBJ2-2; possibly TRBD1 for D (6 bases). Germline V gene sequence: CDR1 LNHDA, CDR2 SQIVND (reference sequence). V lost 3 bases, J lost 2 bases, and 10 bases lay in between. The CDR3 covers 15 residues. The CDR3: CASSIDRLNTGELFF. The CDR3 DNA reads as TGTGCCAGTAGTATTGACAGGTTAAACACCGGGGAGCTGTTTTTT.

CDR3 nucleotides: TGTGCCAGCTCACGGGACATGAACACTGAAGCTTTCTTT. Translation: CASSRDMNTEAFF. V and J are TRBV18 and TRBJ1-1, with D perhaps matching TRBD1 (6 bases). CDR3 length: 13 amino acids. Germline CDR1 reads KGHSH; CDR2 reads LQKENI. V was clipped by 4 bases and J by 0 bases, with 6 bases between them.

This clone turned up a few times. The chain employs TRBV2 and TRBJ1-1; tentative D call: TRBD1 (5 bases). CDR1 and CDR2 from the germline V gene are SNHLY and FYNNEI. This CDR3 is 14 amino acids long. V lost 6 bases and J 1 base, leaving 12 bases between the germline ends. The CDR3 nucleotides read TGTGCCAGCAGGCAAACAGGTACGAACACTGAAGCTTTCTTT. Translated: CASRQTGTNTEAFF.

V gene TRBV7-8 combines with J gene TRBJ1-1; D is uncertain. The CDR3 contains 13 residues. Trimming stripped 2 bases from V and 1 base from J, with 5 bases between. The V gene's germline CDR1 is SGHVS and CDR2 FQNEAQ. CDR3 DNA sequence: TGTGCCAGCAGCTTAACAGAGAACACTGAAGCTTTCTTT. This codes for CASSLTENTEAFF.

This clone was counted only a few times. The V gene is TRBV19, the J gene TRBJ2-1; 9 nucleotides agree with TRBD2. Germline assignment: CDR1 LNHDA and CDR2 SQIVND (reference sequence). V lost 5 bases to trimming and J lost 7 bases; unmatched junction nucleotides: 9. This CDR3 has 15 residues. CDR3 residues: CASSARTSETNEQFF. CDR3 in DNA: TGTGCCAGTAGTGCTCGGACTAGCGAAACGAATGAGCAGTTCTTC. Together with reference TRBV19 and TRBJ2-1, the CDR3 gives the full variable domain: DGGITQSPKYLFRKEGQNVTLSCEQNLNHDAMYWYRQDPGQGLRLIYYSQIVNDFQKGDIAEGYSVSREKKESFPLTVTSAQKNPTAFYLCASSARTSETNEQFFGPGTRLTVL.

The gene calls are TRBV10-2 and TRBJ1-1; 8 nucleotides agree with TRBD1. The CDR3 runs 13 residues. CDR1 and CDR2 (germline): WSHSY, SAAADI. Trimming took 6 bases from V and 1 from J; bases not matched to a gene: 1. The CDR3 DNA reads as TGCGCCAGCAGCAGGGGGCGGAACACTGAAGCTTTCTTT. Translating gives CASSRGRNTEAFF.

The chain carries TRBV29-1 and TRBJ1-2; D might be TRBD1 (5 bases). The CDR3 loop spans 14 amino acids. From germline, CDR1 is SQVTM and CDR2 ANQGSEA. V lost 7 bases, J lost 8 bases, and 23 bases lay in between. CDR3 in DNA: TGCAGCGCCGCCCCTTCTACAGGAAAAAAAGGCTACACCTTC. Residues: CSAAPSTGKKGYTF.

CDR3 bases: TGTGCCATCAGTACAGGGGAATACTACGAGCAGTACTTC. Translation gives CAISTGEYYEQYF. V is TRBV10-3 and J is TRBJ2-7, with 7 bases lining up with TRBD1. Germline CDR1 ENHRY, CDR2 SYGVKD. This CDR3 has 13 residues. V was pared by 5 bases and J by 3 bases, with 4 bases of the junction left unmatched.

This clone was observed a single time. V usage is TRBV4-1 and J usage is TRBJ1-1; 7 bases are shared with TRBD1. Germline CDR1 reads MGHRA; CDR2 reads YSYEKL. This CDR3 has 14 amino acids. Trimming cost V 0 bases and J 10 bases; bases outside gene matches: 8. The CDR3 reads CASSQDRAGQRAFF. DNA for the CDR3: TGCGCCAGCAGCCAAGATAGGGCGGGACAGCGAGCTTTCTTT.

The chain uses TRBV28 and TRBJ1-3, with 7 bases that match TRBD1. Trimming cost V 2 bases and J 7 bases; bases outside gene matches: 11. The CDR3 sequence is 16 residues long. In germline, CDR1 is MDHEN, CDR2 SYDVKM. The CDR3 loop is CASSLGGAGGRNTIYF. The CDR3 region has the DNA TGTGCCAGCAGTTTAGGGGGCGCAGGGGGGCGCAACACCATATATTTT.

The genes are TRBV10-1 and TRBJ2-1; D is possibly TRBD1 (6 bases). The CDR3 has 11 residues. Per germline, CDR1 WNHNN and CDR2 SYGVQD (reference sequence). V was trimmed by 5 bases and J by 9 bases, leaving 8 bases between them. CDR3 coding DNA: TGCGCCAGCAGTACAGGGTTTGAGCAGTTCTTC. It yields the protein CASSTGFEQFF.

The chain carries TRBV9 and TRBJ2-1; 9 bases agree with TRBD2. The V gene's germline CDR1 is SGDLS and CDR2 YYNGEE. This CDR3 is 20 amino acids long. The V and J ends lost 0 bases and 9 bases, in that order; junction bases with no gene match: 22. The CDR3 sequence is CASSVATREVGGRAYGEQFF. As DNA, the CDR3 is TGTGCCAGCAGCGTAGCTACGAGGGAGGTTGGCGGGAGGGCCTACGGTGAGCAGTTCTTC.